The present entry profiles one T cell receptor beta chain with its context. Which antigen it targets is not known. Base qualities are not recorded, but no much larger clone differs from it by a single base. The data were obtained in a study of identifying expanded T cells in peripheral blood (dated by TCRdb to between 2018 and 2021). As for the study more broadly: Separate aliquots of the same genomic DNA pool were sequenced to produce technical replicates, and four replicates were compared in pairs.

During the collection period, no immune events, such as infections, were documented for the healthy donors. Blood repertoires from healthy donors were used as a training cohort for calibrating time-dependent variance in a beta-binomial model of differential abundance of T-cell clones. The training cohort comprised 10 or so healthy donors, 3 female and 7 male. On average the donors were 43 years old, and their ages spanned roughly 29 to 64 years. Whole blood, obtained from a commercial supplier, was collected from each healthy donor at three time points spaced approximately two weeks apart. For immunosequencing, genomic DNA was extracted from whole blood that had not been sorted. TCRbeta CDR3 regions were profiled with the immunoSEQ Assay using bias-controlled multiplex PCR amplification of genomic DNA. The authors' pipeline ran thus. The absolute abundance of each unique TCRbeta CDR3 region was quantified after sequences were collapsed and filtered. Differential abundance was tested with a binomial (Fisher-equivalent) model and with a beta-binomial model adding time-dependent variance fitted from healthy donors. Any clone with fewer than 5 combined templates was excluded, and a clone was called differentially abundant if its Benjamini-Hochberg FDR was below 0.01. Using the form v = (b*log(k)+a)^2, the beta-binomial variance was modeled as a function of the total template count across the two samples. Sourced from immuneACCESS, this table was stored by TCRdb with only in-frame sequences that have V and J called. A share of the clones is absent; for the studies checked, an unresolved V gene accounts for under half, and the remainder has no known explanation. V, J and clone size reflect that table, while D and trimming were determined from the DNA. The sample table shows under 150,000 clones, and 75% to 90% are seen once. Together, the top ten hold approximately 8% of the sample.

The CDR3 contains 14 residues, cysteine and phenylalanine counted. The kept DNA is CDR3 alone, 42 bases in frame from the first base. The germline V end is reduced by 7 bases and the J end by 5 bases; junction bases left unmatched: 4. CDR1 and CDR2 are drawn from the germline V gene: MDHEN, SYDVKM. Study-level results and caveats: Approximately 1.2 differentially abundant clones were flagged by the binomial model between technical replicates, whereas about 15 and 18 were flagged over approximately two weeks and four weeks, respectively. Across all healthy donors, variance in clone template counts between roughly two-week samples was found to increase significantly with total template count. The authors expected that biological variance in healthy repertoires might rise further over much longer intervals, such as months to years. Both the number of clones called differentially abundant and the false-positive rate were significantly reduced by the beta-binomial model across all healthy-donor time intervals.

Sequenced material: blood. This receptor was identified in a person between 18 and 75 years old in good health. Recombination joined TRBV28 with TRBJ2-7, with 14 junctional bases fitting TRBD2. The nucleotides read TGTGCCAGCATCCCGACTAGCGGGAGGGACGAGCAGTACTTC. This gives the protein CASIPTSGRDEQYF.